Sequencing of this TCR beta chain was carried out in a study of control samples from healthy donors and cancer patients. The V end was cut by 7 bases, the J end by 3 bases, with 13 bases between. This CDR3 has 14 amino acids. CDR1 is MDHEN, CDR2 SYDVKM, per germline. Measured with immunoSEQ multiplex PCR; TCRdb has only the in-frame clones, and not every one. The data contain roughly 83,000 clones, roughly four fifths of them singletons. This rearrangement joins TRBV28 to TRBJ1-5; D is unresolved. The sequenced sample consisted of blood. The TCR comes from a woman aged 60-75 years in good health. CDR3 amino acids: CASKEGTNNQPQHF. DNA of the CDR3: TGTGCCAGCAAGGAGGGTACGAACAATCAGCCCCAGCATTTT.